These T cell receptor beta chains were read from a single sample in a study of T cell repertoires in cytomegalovirus infection. Antigen specificity for these receptors is unknown. TCRdb reanalysed the reads using MiXCR and keeps one entry per CDR3 protein. The data contain some 480,000 distinct CDR3 sequences, roughly a third of them singletons. Sequencing used cultured PBMCs, obtained from culture after CMV antigen stimulation. These receptors all stem from a human donor in good health (CMV status not recorded). Some clones in this sample may be carry-over from other donors' samples. The CDR3 runs from the conserved cysteine through the conserved F or W. Fields, in order: clone size, D gene, J gene, V gene, CDR3 protein, CDR3 DNA. D genes are given only for firm matches. Size values are once, few and many counts, or a class for expanded clones, and some rows have none.

size: NA
D: TRBD2
J: TRBJ2-1
V: TRBV6-5
CDR3: CASRRAGGPGDEQFF
DNA: TGTGCCAGCAGACGAGCGGGAGGGCCCGGCGATGAGCAGTTCTTC

size: NA
D: TRBD1
J: TRBJ1-1
V: TRBV5-1
CDR3: CASSPTGVRDTEAFF
DNA: TGCGCCAGCAGCCCGACAGGGGTGCGCGACACTGAAGCTTTCTTT

size: NA
D: NA
J: TRBJ1-5
V: TRBV19
CDR3: CASSNTRDQPQHF
DNA: TGTGCCAGTAGCAATACCCGGGATCAGCCCCAGCATTTT

size: NA
D: NA
J: TRBJ2-7
V: TRBV20-1
CDR3: CSARRQGRSYEQYF
DNA: TGCAGTGCTAGACGTCAGGGTAGAAGCTACGAGCAGTACTTC

size: NA
D: NA
J: TRBJ2-7
V: TRBV6-1
CDR3: CASSEVRGSGQYF
DNA: TGTGCCAGCAGTGAAGTGAGAGGTTCTGGGCAGTACTTC

size: NA
D: NA
J: TRBJ2-3
V: TRBV7-9
CDR3: CASSPSDGPADTQYF
DNA: TGTGCCAGCAGCCCCAGCGACGGGCCGGCAGATACGCAGTATTTT

size: NA
D: NA
J: TRBJ1-1
V: TRBV9
CDR3: CASSVSWELNTEAFF
DNA: TGTGCCAGCAGCGTATCCTGGGAGCTGAACACTGAAGCTTTCTTT

size: NA
D: TRBD1
J: TRBJ2-1
V: TRBV11-2
CDR3: CASSSWGTDNEQFF
DNA: TGTGCCAGCAGCTCGTGGGGGACAGACAATGAGCAGTTCTTC

size: NA
D: NA
J: TRBJ2-5
V: TRBV5-1
CDR3: CASSLDVETQYF
DNA: TGCGCCAGCAGCTTAGACGTGGAGACCCAGTACTTC

size: NA
D: TRBD1
J: TRBJ1-3
V: TRBV7-2
CDR3: CASSNDRVTGNTIYF
DNA: TGTGCCAGCAGTAATGACAGGGTCACTGGAAACACCATATATTTT

size: many
D: TRBD1
J: TRBJ1-1
V: TRBV7-2
CDR3: CASSYTGGLGLDSTEAFF
DNA: TGTGCCAGCAGCTATACAGGGGGCTTAGGCCTGGATTCCACTGAAGCTTTCTTT

size: NA
D: TRBD2
J: TRBJ2-1
V: TRBV20-1
CDR3: CSAFREREGKNEQFF
DNA: TGCAGTGCTTTCCGGGAGCGGGAGGGTAAGAATGAGCAGTTCTTC

size: few
D: TRBD2
J: TRBJ2-7
V: TRBV12-3/TRBV12-4
CDR3: CASSPQLAGVNEQYF
DNA: TGTGCCAGCAGTCCCCAACTAGCGGGAGTAAACGAGCAGTACTTC

size: NA
D: NA
J: TRBJ1-1
V: TRBV18
CDR3: CASSAGQNTEAFF
DNA: TGTGCCAGCTCAGCGGGCCAGAACACTGAAGCTTTCTTT

size: NA
D: TRBD2
J: TRBJ2-1
V: TRBV5-4
CDR3: CASSLRLAGGPDEQFF
DNA: TGTGCCAGCAGCTTGAGACTAGCGGGAGGGCCAGATGAGCAGTTCTTC

size: many
D: TRBD1
J: TRBJ1-5
V: TRBV12-3/TRBV12-4
CDR3: CASSLALGQGVSQPQHF
DNA: TGTGCCAGCAGTTTAGCCCTCGGCCAGGGGGTCTCTCAGCCCCAGCATTTT

size: NA
D: TRBD2
J: TRBJ2-2
V: TRBV7-2
CDR3: CASSLDELAGGRRLFF
DNA: TGTGCCAGCAGCTTAGATGAGTTAGCGGGAGGTCGTCGGCTGTTTTTT

size: NA
D: NA
J: TRBJ1-4
V: TRBV20-1
CDR3: CSAASDGNNEKLFF
DNA: TGCAGTGCTGCCTCCGACGGGAATAATGAAAAACTGTTTTTT

size: NA
D: NA
J: TRBJ2-3
V: TRBV24-1
CDR3: CATSEERDTQYF
DNA: TGTGCCACCAGTGAGGAGAGAGATACGCAGTATTTT

size: NA
D: NA
J: TRBJ2-2
V: TRBV4-3
CDR3: CASSQRAGTNTGELFF
DNA: TGCGCCAGCAGCCAACGGGCAGGGACGAACACCGGGGAGCTGTTTTTT

size: few
D: NA
J: TRBJ2-1
V: TRBV11-2
CDR3: CASSLDYPPTYNEQFF
DNA: TGTGCCAGCAGCTTAGACTATCCTCCTACATACAATGAGCAGTTCTTC

size: NA
D: NA
J: TRBJ2-1
V: TRBV7-6
CDR3: CASSSRRGSSYNEQFF
DNA: TGTGCCAGCAGTTCGCGTCGGGGGAGTTCCTACAATGAGCAGTTCTTC

size: NA
D: NA
J: TRBJ2-1
V: TRBV28
CDR3: CASMGGDASYNEQFF
DNA: TGTGCCAGCATGGGGGGAGACGCGTCCTACAATGAGCAGTTCTTC

size: many
D: TRBD2
J: TRBJ2-1
V: TRBV7-9
CDR3: CASSSTGVGLAGAGNEQFF
DNA: TGTGCCAGCAGCTCCACCGGCGTTGGGCTAGCGGGAGCCGGGAATGAGCAGTTCTTC

size: NA
D: TRBD1
J: TRBJ1-1
V: TRBV6-2/TRBV6-3
CDR3: CASSTPRQGIEAFF
DNA: TGTGCCAGCAGTACCCCCAGACAGGGGATTGAAGCTTTCTTT

size: few
D: NA
J: TRBJ1-5
V: TRBV6-1
CDR3: CASRGVDQPQHF
DNA: TGTGCCAGCAGGGGGGTCGATCAGCCCCAGCATTTT

size: few
D: TRBD1
J: TRBJ1-5
V: TRBV24-1
CDR3: CATSEDRERQPQHF
DNA: TGTGCCACCAGTGAAGACAGGGAACGTCAGCCCCAGCATTTT

size: many
D: NA
J: TRBJ2-7
V: TRBV7-2
CDR3: CASSLGGRVYEQYF
DNA: TGTGCCAGCAGCTTAGGAGGCAGGGTATACGAGCAGTACTTC

size: NA
D: TRBD2
J: TRBJ2-1
V: TRBV5-5
CDR3: CASSQLAGGAYNEQFF
DNA: TGTGCCAGCAGCCAACTAGCGGGAGGAGCCTACAATGAGCAGTTCTTC

size: NA
D: TRBD2
J: TRBJ2-5
V: TRBV6-8
CDR3: CAWRETGETQYF
DNA: TGTGCCTGGCGGGAGACCGGAGAGACCCAGTACTTC

size: NA
D: NA
J: TRBJ1-1
V: TRBV12-5
CDR3: CASGFGEYPGAFF
DNA: TGTGCTAGTGGTTTTGGGGAATACCCTGGAGCTTTCTTT

size: few
D: NA
J: TRBJ1-1
V: TRBV7-2
CDR3: CASSLTGWESINTEAFF
DNA: TGTGCCAGCAGCTTAACGGGTTGGGAATCGATAAACACTGAAGCTTTCTTT

size: NA
D: TRBD2
J: TRBJ2-5
V: TRBV19
CDR3: CASSIDFSGSGAQETQYF
DNA: TGTGCCAGTAGTATAGACTTTAGCGGGAGTGGGGCCCAAGAGACCCAGTACTTC

size: few
D: NA
J: TRBJ2-4
V: TRBV7-9
CDR3: CASSLEGEEWGKNIQYF
DNA: TGTGCCAGCAGCTTAGAAGGCGAGGAATGGGGCAAAAACATTCAGTACTTC

size: NA
D: NA
J: TRBJ1-2
V: TRBV18
CDR3: CASSPGSDLNAEFKGYTF
DNA: TGTGCCAGCTCACCTGGATCTGACTTAAACGCGGAGTTCAAAGGCTACACCTTC

size: NA
D: TRBD2
J: TRBJ2-1
V: TRBV27
CDR3: CASSTQNSGRNEQFF
DNA: TGTGCCAGCAGCACCCAGAATAGCGGGAGAAATGAGCAGTTCTTC

size: NA
D: NA
J: TRBJ1-2
V: TRBV6-2/TRBV6-3
CDR3: CASSYVETYYGYTF
DNA: TGTGCCAGCAGTTACGTTGAAACTTACTATGGCTACACCTTC

size: few
D: TRBD2
J: TRBJ2-5
V: TRBV28
CDR3: CASTAGTSGIQETQYF
DNA: TGTGCCAGCACCGCCGGGACTAGCGGGATCCAAGAGACCCAGTACTTC

size: NA
D: NA
J: TRBJ2-1
V: TRBV7-3
CDR3: CASSLNSGPSYNEQFF
DNA: TGTGCCAGCAGCTTAAACAGCGGTCCATCCTACAATGAGCAGTTCTTC

size: few
D: NA
J: TRBJ1-2
V: TRBV6-1
CDR3: CASRDGFNYGYTF
DNA: TGTGCCAGCAGGGACGGATTTAACTATGGCTACACCTTC

size: NA
D: NA
J: TRBJ1-1
V: TRBV7-2
CDR3: CASSRAGQPNTEAFF
DNA: TGTGCCAGCAGCCGAGCGGGACAACCGAACACTGAAGCTTTCTTT

size: NA
D: TRBD2
J: TRBJ2-2
V: TRBV7-2
CDR3: CASSLELASGTGELFF
DNA: TGTGCCAGCAGCTTAGAATTGGCTAGCGGGACCGGGGAGCTGTTTTTT

size: NA
D: TRBD1
J: TRBJ1-1
V: TRBV7-2
CDR3: CASSKEPGTGTNTEAFF
DNA: TGTGCCAGCAGCAAAGAACCCGGGACAGGGACGAACACTGAAGCTTTCTTT

size: NA
D: NA
J: TRBJ1-2
V: TRBV15
CDR3: CATSSLDRNYGYTF
DNA: TGTGCCACCAGCAGCCTTGACAGGAACTATGGCTACACCTTC